This TCR beta chain was sequenced in a study of blood T cells in healthy people across ages. This clonotype was seen a few times. Antigen unknown. Samples each yielded at least 5.5 micrograms of total RNA. Together with a sample-barcoded 5' primer, a J-beta primer mix was included in a second PCR lasting about 7 to 11 cycles. All cDNA molecules were each tagged by a template-switch adaptor with 12 random nucleotides. Every sample gave at least 3 million paired-end reads containing CDR3. TCRdb redid the calling of the 5' RACE reads with MiXCR, one entry per CDR3 protein. The data contain 600,000 or so distinct CDR3 sequences, approximately 30% of them singletons. Germline CDR1 and CDR2: GTSNPN and SVGIG (reference sequence). This CDR3 comprises 13 residues. J lost 3 bases, V lost 8 bases, and 6 bases had no gene match. Study findings and constraints: Per million T cells, TCR beta diversity dropped roughly linearly as age increased.

The rearrangement links TRBV30 to TRBJ1-2; 10 nucleotides align to TRBD1. Specimen: blood. The TCR originated in a woman aged 80 or over in good health. The CDR3 protein is CAVGGTGDYGYTF. The DNA for the CDR3 is TGTGCCGTTGGGGGGACAGGGGACTATGGCTACACCTTC.